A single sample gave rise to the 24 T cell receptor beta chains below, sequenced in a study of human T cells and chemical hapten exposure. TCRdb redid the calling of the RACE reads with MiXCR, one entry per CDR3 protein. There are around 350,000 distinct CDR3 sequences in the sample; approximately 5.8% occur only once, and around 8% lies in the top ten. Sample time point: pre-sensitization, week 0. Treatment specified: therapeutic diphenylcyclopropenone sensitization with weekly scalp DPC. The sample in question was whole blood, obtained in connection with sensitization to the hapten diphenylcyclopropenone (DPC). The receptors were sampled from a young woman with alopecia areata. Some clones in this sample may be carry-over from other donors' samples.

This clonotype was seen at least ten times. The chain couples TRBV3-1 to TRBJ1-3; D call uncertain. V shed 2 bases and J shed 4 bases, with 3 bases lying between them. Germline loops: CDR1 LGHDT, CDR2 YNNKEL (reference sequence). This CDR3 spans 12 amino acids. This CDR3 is CASSQSGNTIYF. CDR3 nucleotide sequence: TGTGCCAGCAGCCAATCCGGAAACACCATATATTTT.

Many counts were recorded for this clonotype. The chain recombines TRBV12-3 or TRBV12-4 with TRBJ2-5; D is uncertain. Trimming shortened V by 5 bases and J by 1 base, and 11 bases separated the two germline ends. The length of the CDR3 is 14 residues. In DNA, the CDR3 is TGTGCCAGCAGTGCTGGGGATCTCCAAGAGACCCAGTACTTC. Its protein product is CASSAGDLQETQYF.

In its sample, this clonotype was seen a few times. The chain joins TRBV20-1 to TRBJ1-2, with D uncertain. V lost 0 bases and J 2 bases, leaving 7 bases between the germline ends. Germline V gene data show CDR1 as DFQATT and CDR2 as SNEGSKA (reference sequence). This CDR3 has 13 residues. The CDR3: CSARDYTNYGYTF. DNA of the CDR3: TGCAGTGCTAGAGATTACACCAACTATGGCTACACCTTC.

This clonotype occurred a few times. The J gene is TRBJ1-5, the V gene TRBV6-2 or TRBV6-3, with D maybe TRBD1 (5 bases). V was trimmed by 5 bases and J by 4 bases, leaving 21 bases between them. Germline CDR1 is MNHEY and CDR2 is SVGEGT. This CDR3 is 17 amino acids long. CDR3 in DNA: TGTGCCAGCAGTGCCGTGTCCCGCAGGGCAGGGAATCAGCCCCAGCATTTT. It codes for CASSAVSRRAGNQPQHF.

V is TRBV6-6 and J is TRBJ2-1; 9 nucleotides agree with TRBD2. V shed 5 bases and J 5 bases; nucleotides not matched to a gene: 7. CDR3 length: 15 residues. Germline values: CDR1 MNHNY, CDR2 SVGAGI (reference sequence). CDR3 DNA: TGTGCCAGCAGTAACCGACTAGCGGAACACAATGAGCAGTTCTTC. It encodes CASSNRLAEHNEQFF.

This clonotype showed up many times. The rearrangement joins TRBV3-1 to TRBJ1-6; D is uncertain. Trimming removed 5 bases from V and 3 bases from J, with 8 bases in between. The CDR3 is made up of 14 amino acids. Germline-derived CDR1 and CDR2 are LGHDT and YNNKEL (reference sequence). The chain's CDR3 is CASSLSDYNSPLHF. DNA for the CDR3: TGTGCCAGCAGCTTGTCAGACTATAATTCACCCCTCCACTTT.

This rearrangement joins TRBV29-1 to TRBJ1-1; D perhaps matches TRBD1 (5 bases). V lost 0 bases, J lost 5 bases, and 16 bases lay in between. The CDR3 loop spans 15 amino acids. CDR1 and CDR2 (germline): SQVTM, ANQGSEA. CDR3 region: CSVEDRWEGRTEAFF. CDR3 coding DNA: TGCAGCGTTGAAGACAGATGGGAGGGGAGGACTGAAGCTTTCTTT.

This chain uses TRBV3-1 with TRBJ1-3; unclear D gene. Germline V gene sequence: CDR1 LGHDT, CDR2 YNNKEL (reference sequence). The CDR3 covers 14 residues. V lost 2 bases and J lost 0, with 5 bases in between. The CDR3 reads CASSQHNSGNTIYF. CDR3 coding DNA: TGTGCCAGCAGCCAACACAACTCTGGAAACACCATATATTTT.

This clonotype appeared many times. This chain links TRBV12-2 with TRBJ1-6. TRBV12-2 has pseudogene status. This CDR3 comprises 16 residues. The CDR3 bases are TGTGCAAGTCGCTTAGAACGGGGTCTGCCTAATTCACCCCTCCACTTT. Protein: CASRLERGLPNSPLHF.

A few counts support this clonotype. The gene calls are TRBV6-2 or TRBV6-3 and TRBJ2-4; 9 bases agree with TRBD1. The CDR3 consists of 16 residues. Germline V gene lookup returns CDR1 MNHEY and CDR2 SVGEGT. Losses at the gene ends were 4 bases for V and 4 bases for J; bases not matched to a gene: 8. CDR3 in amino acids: CASSSYLGTGKNIQYF. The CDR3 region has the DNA TGTGCCAGCAGTTCTTATCTGGGGACAGGGAAAAACATTCAGTACTTC.

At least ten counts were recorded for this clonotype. The CDR3 spells CASSLGLSYRRDEQYF. CDR3 DNA: TGCGCCAGCAGCTTAGGGCTATCCTACCGTAGAGACGAGCAGTACTTC. The chain links TRBV5-1 to TRBJ2-7; D is uncertain. Germline lookup yields CDR1 SGHRS and CDR2 YFSETQ. This CDR3 contains 16 residues. Trimming cost V 2 bases and J 5 bases, with 20 bases left between them.

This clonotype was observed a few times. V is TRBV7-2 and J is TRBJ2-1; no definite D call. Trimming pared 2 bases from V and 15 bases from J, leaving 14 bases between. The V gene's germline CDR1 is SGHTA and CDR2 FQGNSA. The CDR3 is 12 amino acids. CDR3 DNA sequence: TGTGCCAGCAGCTTAATCGGACGGGTGTTGTTCTTC. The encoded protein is CASSLIGRVLFF.

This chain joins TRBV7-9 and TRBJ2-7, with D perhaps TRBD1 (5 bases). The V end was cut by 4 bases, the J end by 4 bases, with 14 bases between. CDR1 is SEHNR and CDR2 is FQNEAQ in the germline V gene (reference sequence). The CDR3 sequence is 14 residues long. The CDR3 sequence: CASSSDMVGYEQYF. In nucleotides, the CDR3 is TGTGCCAGCAGCTCGGACATGGTTGGGTACGAGCAGTACTTC. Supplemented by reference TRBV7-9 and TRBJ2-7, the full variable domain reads DTGVSQNPRHKITKRGQNVTFRCDPISEHNRLYWYRQTLGQGPEFLTYFQNEAQLEKSRLLSDRFSAERPKGSFSTLEIQRTEQGDSAMYLCASSSDMVGYEQYFGPGTRLTVT.

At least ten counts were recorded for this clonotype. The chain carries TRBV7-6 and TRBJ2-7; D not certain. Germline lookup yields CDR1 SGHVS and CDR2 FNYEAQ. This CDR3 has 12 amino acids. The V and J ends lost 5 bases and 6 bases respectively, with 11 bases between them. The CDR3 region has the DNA TGTGCCAGCAGCCAACCGGGCGGCGAGCAGTACTTC. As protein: CASSQPGGEQYF.

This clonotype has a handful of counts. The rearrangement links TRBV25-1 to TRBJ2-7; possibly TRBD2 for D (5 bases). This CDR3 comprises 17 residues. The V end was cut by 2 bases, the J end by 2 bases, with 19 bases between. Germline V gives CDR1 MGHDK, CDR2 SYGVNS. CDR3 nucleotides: TGTGCCAGCAGTGAACCCCGAGGAGGTCTCATACCCTACGAGCAGTACTTC. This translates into CASSEPRGGLIPYEQYF.

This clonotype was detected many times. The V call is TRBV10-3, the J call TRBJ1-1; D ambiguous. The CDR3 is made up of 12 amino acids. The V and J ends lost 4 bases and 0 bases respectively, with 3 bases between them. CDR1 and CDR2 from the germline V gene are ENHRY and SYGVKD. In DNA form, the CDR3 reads TGTGCCATCAGTGGGATGAACACTGAAGCTTTCTTT. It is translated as CAISGMNTEAFF.

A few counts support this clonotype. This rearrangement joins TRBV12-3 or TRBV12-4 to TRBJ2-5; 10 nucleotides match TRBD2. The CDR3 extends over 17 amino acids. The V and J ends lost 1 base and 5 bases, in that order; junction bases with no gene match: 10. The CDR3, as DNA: TGTGCCAGCAGTTTAGGAAGCGGGGGGGCTCAGTTGGAGACCCAGTACTTC. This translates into CASSLGSGGAQLETQYF.

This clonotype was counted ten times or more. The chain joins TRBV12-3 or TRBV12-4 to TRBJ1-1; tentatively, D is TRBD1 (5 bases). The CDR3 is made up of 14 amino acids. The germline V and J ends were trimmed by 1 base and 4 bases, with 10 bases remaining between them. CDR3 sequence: CASSLDGGGTEAFF. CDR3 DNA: TGTGCCAGCAGTTTAGACGGGGGGGGCACTGAAGCTTTCTTT.

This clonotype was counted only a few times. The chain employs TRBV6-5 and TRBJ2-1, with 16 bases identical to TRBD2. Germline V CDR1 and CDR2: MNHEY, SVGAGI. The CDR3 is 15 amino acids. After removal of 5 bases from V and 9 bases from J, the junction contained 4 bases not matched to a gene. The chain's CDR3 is CASSEGTSGGVEQFF. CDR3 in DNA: TGTGCCAGCAGTGAAGGGACTAGCGGGGGGGTTGAGCAGTTCTTC.

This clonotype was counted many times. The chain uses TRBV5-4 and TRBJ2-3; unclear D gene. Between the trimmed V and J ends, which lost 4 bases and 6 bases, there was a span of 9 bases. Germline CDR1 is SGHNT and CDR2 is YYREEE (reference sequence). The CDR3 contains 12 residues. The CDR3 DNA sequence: TGTGCCAGCAGCCCTGGGCCCGATACGCAGTATTTT. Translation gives CASSPGPDTQYF.

The CDR3 region has the DNA TGTGCCAGCAGCTTGGATCCCAGGGGCAGGACTGAAGCTTTCTTT. Protein product: CASSLDPRGRTEAFF. V usage is TRBV5-4 and J usage is TRBJ1-1, with a tentative D call TRBD1 (6 bases). Germline CDR1 reads SGHNT; CDR2 reads YYREEE (reference sequence). The V end was cut by 0 bases, the J end by 5 bases, with 14 bases between. The CDR3 has 15 residues.

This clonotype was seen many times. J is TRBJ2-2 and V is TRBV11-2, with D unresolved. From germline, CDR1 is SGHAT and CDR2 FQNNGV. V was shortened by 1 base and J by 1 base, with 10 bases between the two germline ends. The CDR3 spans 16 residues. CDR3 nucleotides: TGTGCCAGCAGCTTAGGAGGTGTGGTGAACACCGGGGAGCTGTTTTTT. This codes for CASSLGGVVNTGELFF.

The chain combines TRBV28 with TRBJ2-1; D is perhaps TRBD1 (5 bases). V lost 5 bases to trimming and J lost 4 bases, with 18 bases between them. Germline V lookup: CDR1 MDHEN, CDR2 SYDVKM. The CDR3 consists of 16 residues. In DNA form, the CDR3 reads TGTGCCAGCAGTAGCCAGGGATTGGGTATGTACAATGAGCAGTTCTTC. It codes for CASSSQGLGMYNEQFF. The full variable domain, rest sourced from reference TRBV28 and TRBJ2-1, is DVKVTQSSRYLVKRTGEKVFLECVQDMDHENMFWYRQDPGLGLRLIYFSYDVKMKEKGDIPEGYSVSREKKERFSLILESASTNQTSMYLCASSSQGLGMYNEQFFGPGTRLTVL.

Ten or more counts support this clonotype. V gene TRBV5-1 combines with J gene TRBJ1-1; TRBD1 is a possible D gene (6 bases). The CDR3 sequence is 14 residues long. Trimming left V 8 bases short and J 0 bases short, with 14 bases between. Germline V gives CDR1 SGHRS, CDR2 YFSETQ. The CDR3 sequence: CASFTGHLNTEAFF. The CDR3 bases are TGCGCCAGTTTTACGGGACATCTGAACACTGAAGCTTTCTTT.